One sample yielded the 26 T cell receptor beta chains listed below, sequenced in a study of shared clonotypes between healthy human individuals (dated by TCRdb to 2018 to 2020). Library preparation used the immunoSEQ multiplex PCR assay. TCRdb took over this immuneACCESS table, retaining in-frame rearrangements with V and J assigned. Such tables are incomplete; in checked studies, under half of the missing clones stem from an unresolved V gene, and the remainder is unexplained. Within this sample are just over 2,000,000 clones, with over 85% of them counted one time only. The ten biggest clones cover under 0.15% of the sample. Sequencing was carried out using naive CD4+ T cells sorted from blood. The label giving this sample's cell subset or site can be read as: CD45RA+ positively selected. The receptors originated from a man younger than 35 in good health.

This sequence joins TRBV19 and TRBJ2-7; D gene ambiguous. Germline CDR1 reads LNHDA; CDR2 reads SQIVND (reference sequence). V was cut by 1 base and J by 2 bases, with 9 bases left in between. The CDR3 runs 14 residues. The CDR3: CASSIGTMTYEQYF. In DNA, the CDR3 is TGTGCCAGTAGTATAGGGACCATGACCTACGAGCAGTACTTC. The full variable domain, in which reference TRBV19 and TRBJ2-7 provide the parts outside the CDR3, is DGGITQSPKYLFRKEGQNVTLSCEQNLNHDAMYWYRQDPGQGLRLIYYSQIVNDFQKGDIAEGYSVSREKKESFPLTVTSAQKNPTAFYLCASSIGTMTYEQYFGPGTRLTVT.

The gene calls are TRBV18 and TRBJ2-7; tentatively, D is TRBD2 (5 bases). Trimming took 3 bases from V and 3 from J, leaving 12 bases between them. The CDR3 sequence is 14 residues long. In germline, CDR1 is KGHSH, CDR2 LQKENI. CDR3 protein: CASSPGKRNYEQYF. Here the CDR3 DNA reads TGTGCCAGCTCACCCGGGAAGCGGAACTACGAGCAGTACTTC.

This clone was observed once. The chain employs TRBV5-6 and TRBJ2-1; 8 positions match TRBD1. V shed 3 bases and J 2 bases; nucleotides not matched to a gene: 4. Germline CDR1 reads SGHDT; CDR2 reads YYEEEE. The CDR3 covers 15 residues. This chain's CDR3 is CASSYDRGTYNEQFF. CDR3 DNA: TGTGCCAGCAGCTACGACAGGGGCACCTACAATGAGCAGTTCTTC. Variable domain in full (rest from reference TRBV5-6 and TRBJ2-1): DAGVTQSPTHLIKTRGQQVTLRCSPKSGHDTVSWYQQALGQGPQFIFQYYEEEERQRGNFPDRFSGHQFPNYSSELNVNALLLGDSALYLCASSYDRGTYNEQFFGPGTRLTVL.

The gene calls are TRBV30 and TRBJ1-5; D might be TRBD1 (6 bases). Germline V gene lookup returns CDR1 GTSNPN and CDR2 SVGIG (reference sequence). The CDR3 runs to 14 residues. Trimming shortened V by 2 bases and J by 5 bases, and 13 bases separated the two germline ends. Here the CDR3 DNA reads TGTGCCTGGAGTCCAGGGGCCGGGTATCAGCCCCAGCATTTT. Protein sequence: CAWSPGAGYQPQHF.

This chain uses TRBV6-5 with TRBJ2-5; D might be TRBD2 (5 bases). V was pared by 3 bases and J by 4 bases, with 18 bases between. The germline CDR1 and CDR2 sequences are MNHEY and SVGAGI. The CDR3 sequence is 16 residues long. The CDR3 is CASSYWDAKAGETQYF. Here the CDR3 DNA reads TGTGCCAGCAGTTATTGGGATGCTAAGGCGGGAGAGACCCAGTACTTC.

The V gene is TRBV7-2, the J gene TRBJ1-2, with a weak D call TRBD1 (5 bases). Germline V CDR1 and CDR2: SGHTA, FQGNSA. This CDR3 comprises 14 residues. Trimming pared 8 bases from V and 4 bases from J, leaving 17 bases between. The CDR3 loop is CASSNLGQFYGYTF. CDR3 DNA sequence: TGTGCCAGCTCCAATTTAGGACAATTCTATGGCTACACCTTC. The full variable domain, its missing parts supplied by reference TRBV7-2 and TRBJ1-2, is GAGVSQSPSNKVTEKGKDVELRCDPISGHTALYWYRQSLGQGLEFLIYFQGNSAPDKSGLPSDRFSAERTGGSVSTLTIQRTQQEDSAVYLCASSNLGQFYGYTFGSGTRLTVV.

The rearrangement links TRBV30 to TRBJ1-5; the D is unclear. The CDR3 spans 13 residues. V lost 1 base to trimming and J lost 7 bases, with 11 bases between them. Germline CDR1 and CDR2: GTSNPN and SVGIG (reference sequence). The CDR3 protein is CAWSGAQQQPQHF. CDR3 bases: TGTGCCTGGAGTGGCGCTCAACAGCAGCCCCAGCATTTT.

V usage is TRBV5-1 and J usage is TRBJ1-2, with TRBD1 as a possible D gene (5 bases). Looked up from germline, CDR1 is SGHRS and CDR2 is YFSETQ. CDR3 length equals 13 residues. Trimming pared 4 bases from V and 6 bases from J, leaving 13 bases between. CDR3 DNA sequence: TGCGCCAGCAGCGCGCAGGGTGAGGATGGCTACACCTTC. Translation: CASSAQGEDGYTF.

Here the CDR3 reads CAWIPPAFF. As DNA, the CDR3 is TGTGCCTGGATTCCCCCTGCTTTCTTT. The J gene is TRBJ1-1, the V gene TRBV30; D not resolved. V lost 4 bases, J lost 11 bases, and 8 bases lay in between. The CDR3 runs to 9 residues. In germline, CDR1 is GTSNPN, CDR2 SVGIG (reference sequence).

The rearrangement uses TRBV7-3 and TRBJ2-1; 9 bases agree with TRBD2. CDR1 is SGHTA, CDR2 FQGTGA, per germline. V lost 2 bases and J lost 6; bases outside the gene matches: 2. The CDR3 totals 14 residues. The CDR3 DNA reads as TGTGCCAGCAGCTTAGGGACTAGCCGCAATGAGCAGTTCTTC. It translates to CASSLGTSRNEQFF.

The chain couples TRBV19 to TRBJ1-5; D is uncertain. V was cut by 5 bases and J by 1 base, with 12 bases left in between. This CDR3 region has 15 residues. Germline-derived CDR1 and CDR2 are LNHDA and SQIVND (reference sequence). CDR3 amino acids: CASSGGSASNQPQHF. The CDR3 DNA reads as TGTGCCAGTAGTGGAGGGTCTGCGAGCAATCAGCCCCAGCATTTT.

On this clone itself: The same CDR3 also results from other DNA sequences found in this sample. The rearrangement uses TRBV5-4 and TRBJ1-2, with 9 nucleotides matching TRBD1. J lost 4 bases, V lost 4 bases, and 2 bases had no gene match. Germline assignment: CDR1 SGHNT and CDR2 YYREEE (reference sequence). This CDR3 has 13 residues. The CDR3 DNA follows: TGTGCCAGCAGCCCGGACAGGGGCTATGGCTACACCTTC. Translation gives CASSPDRGYGYTF.

The V and J genes are TRBV7-2 and TRBJ2-3; the D is unclear. This CDR3 spans 13 amino acids. Germline assignment: CDR1 SGHTA and CDR2 FQGNSA. The germline V and J ends were trimmed by 5 bases and 6 bases, with 12 bases remaining between them. CDR3 amino acids: CASSPRPRDTQYF. CDR3 coding DNA: TGTGCCAGCAGCCCCCGGCCCAGGGATACGCAGTATTTT.

The rearrangement uses TRBV29-1 and TRBJ2-1; 9 bases are shared with TRBD1. There are 14 residues in the CDR3. After removal of 7 bases from V and 4 bases from J, the junction contained 8 bases not matched to a gene. Germline V gives CDR1 SQVTM, CDR2 ANQGSEA. The CDR3 loop is CSARDRAEYNEQFF. The CDR3 DNA follows: TGCAGCGCCCGGGACAGGGCCGAGTACAATGAGCAGTTCTTC.

The chain links TRBV5-4 to TRBJ1-1; D uncertain. V was shortened by 7 bases and J by 1 base, with 5 bases between the two germline ends. Germline V gene lookup returns CDR1 SGHNT and CDR2 YYREEE (reference sequence). The CDR3 is 11 residues long. The DNA of the CDR3 is TGTGCCAGCCGGGGGAACACTGAAGCTTTCTTT. It is translated as CASRGNTEAFF.

The V gene is TRBV28, the J gene TRBJ1-2; the match to TRBD1 covers 9 bases. Looked up from germline, CDR1 is MDHEN and CDR2 is SYDVKM. The ends lost 0 bases at V and 7 bases at J; junction bases unmatched: 6. The CDR3 is 15 amino acids. The chain's CDR3 is CASSLWDRGRSGYTF. CDR3 nucleotides: TGTGCCAGCAGTTTATGGGACAGGGGTCGGTCTGGCTACACCTTC.

CDR3 nucleotide sequence: TGTGCCAGCAGCTTCTCTCGGGGGAGGGAGACCCAGTACTTC. Its protein product is CASSFSRGRETQYF. V and J are TRBV11-2 and TRBJ2-5, with D possibly TRBD2 on 6 matching bases. The CDR3 contains 14 residues. V gave up 3 bases and J gave up 5 bases, with 13 bases separating them. Germline loops: CDR1 SGHAT, CDR2 FQNNGV.

This chain connects TRBV5-1 to TRBJ2-4; a possible D gene is TRBD1 (6 bases). Germline values: CDR1 SGHRS, CDR2 YFSETQ. The CDR3 totals 20 residues. V lost 2 bases to trimming and J lost 0 bases, with 24 bases between them. CDR3 nucleotide sequence: TGCGCCAGCAGCTTTGAGATGATCCGGGACATACGACTAGCCAAAAACATTCAGTACTTC. Translation: CASSFEMIRDIRLAKNIQYF.

A note on this clone: One end of the junction fails to match germline, which may point to a read error. V gene TRBV5-6 combines with J gene TRBJ2-3, with a weak D call TRBD1 (5 bases). The germline V gene has CDR1 SGHDT and CDR2 YYEEEE. The CDR3 spans 12 residues. CDR3 sequence reads: CASSPPTGTQYF. In DNA form, the CDR3 reads TGTGCCAGCAGCCCCCCAACAGGTACGCAGTATTTT.

The chain is built from TRBV18 and TRBJ2-2, with no clear D. The germline gives CDR1 KGHSH, CDR2 LQKENI. The CDR3 extends over 15 amino acids. The V end was cut by 0 bases, the J end by 4 bases, with 9 bases between. The CDR3 region has the DNA TGTGCCAGCTCACCACCGGGTCAAGCCACCGGGGAGCTGTTTTTT. Translation: CASSPPGQATGELFF. Filled out from reference TRBV18 and TRBJ2-2, the complete variable domain reads NAGVMQNPRHLVRRRGQEARLRCSPMKGHSHVYWYRQLPEEGLKFMVYLQKENIIDESGMPKERFSAEFPKEGPSILRIQQVVRGDSAAYFCASSPPGQATGELFFGEGSRLTVL.

This clone was seen only once. The gene calls are TRBV28 and TRBJ2-2, with D tentatively TRBD2 (5 bases). The CDR3 is made up of 16 amino acids. Germline assignment: CDR1 MDHEN and CDR2 SYDVKM. V dropped 7 bases and J dropped 1 base, with 16 bases sitting between them. In DNA, the CDR3 is TGTGCCAGCAATACCCGCGGAGGTCGGAACACCGGGGAGCTGTTTTTT. Amino acids: CASNTRGGRNTGELFF.

The V call is TRBV14, the J call TRBJ2-7; D not certain. The CDR3 is made up of 13 amino acids. CDR1 SGHDN and CDR2 FVKESK come from the germline V gene. The germline V and J ends were trimmed by 5 bases and 1 base, with 9 bases remaining between them. In DNA form, the CDR3 reads TGTGCCAGCAGCGGAAGGGTGTCCTACGAGCAGTACTTC. Encoded protein: CASSGRVSYEQYF.

This clone is a singleton in its sample. V and J are TRBV10-3 and TRBJ2-5, with D maybe TRBD1 (6 bases). The ends were cut back, 8 bases at V and 5 bases at J, with 12 bases in the middle. The CDR3 covers 12 residues. From germline, CDR1 is ENHRY and CDR2 SYGVKD. CDR3 amino acids: CAIARGSETQYF. CDR3 sequence (DNA): TGTGCCATCGCGAGGGGGTCGGAGACCCAGTACTTC.

The CDR3 coding sequence is TGTGCCAGCAGAGATGACAGGGGGAGTGAAAAACTGTTTTTT. Amino acid sequence: CASRDDRGSEKLFF. The chain carries TRBV25-1 and TRBJ1-4, with TRBD1 identical over 9 bases. The ends lost 6 bases at V and 7 bases at J; junction bases unmatched: 6. CDR1 and CDR2 (germline): MGHDK, SYGVNS. There are 14 residues in the CDR3.

This clone has just one count. This CDR3 is also generated by other DNA sequences in the sample. This sequence joins TRBV5-1 and TRBJ2-5; D gene ambiguous. The germline V gene has CDR1 SGHRS and CDR2 YFSETQ. The CDR3 contains 13 residues. The V and J ends lost 0 bases and 3 bases respectively, with 6 bases between them. The CDR3 is CASSLVLEETQYF. CDR3 DNA sequence: TGCGCCAGCAGCTTGGTTCTGGAAGAGACCCAGTACTTC.

This sequence joins TRBV5-1 and TRBJ2-3; D remains ambiguous. Trimming took off 4 bases at V and 8 bases at J, with 14 bases between the two ends. The CDR3 consists of 13 residues. The germline CDR1 and CDR2 sequences are SGHRS and YFSETQ. CDR3 protein: CASSPAAKATQYF. The CDR3 DNA sequence: TGCGCCAGCAGCCCGGCGGCTAAAGCTACGCAGTATTTT.